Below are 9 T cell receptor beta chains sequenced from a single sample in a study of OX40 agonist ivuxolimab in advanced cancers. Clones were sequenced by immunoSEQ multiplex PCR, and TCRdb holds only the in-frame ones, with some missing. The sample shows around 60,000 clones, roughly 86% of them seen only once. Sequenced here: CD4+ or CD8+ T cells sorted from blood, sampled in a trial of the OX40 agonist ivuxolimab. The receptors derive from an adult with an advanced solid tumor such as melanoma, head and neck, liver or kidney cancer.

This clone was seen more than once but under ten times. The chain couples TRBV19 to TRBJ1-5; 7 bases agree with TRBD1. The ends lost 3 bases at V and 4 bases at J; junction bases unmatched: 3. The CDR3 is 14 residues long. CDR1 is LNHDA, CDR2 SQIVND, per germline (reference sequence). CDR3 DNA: TGTGCCAGTAGTATGGGGGACAGAAATCAGCCCCAGCATTTT. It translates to CASSMGDRNQPQHF.

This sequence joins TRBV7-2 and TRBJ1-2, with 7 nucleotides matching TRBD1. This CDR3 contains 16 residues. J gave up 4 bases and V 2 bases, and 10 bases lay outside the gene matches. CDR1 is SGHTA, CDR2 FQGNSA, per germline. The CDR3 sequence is CASSLSRDSAIYGYTF. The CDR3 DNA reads TGTGCCAGCAGCTTATCGCGGGACAGTGCAATCTATGGCTACACCTTC.

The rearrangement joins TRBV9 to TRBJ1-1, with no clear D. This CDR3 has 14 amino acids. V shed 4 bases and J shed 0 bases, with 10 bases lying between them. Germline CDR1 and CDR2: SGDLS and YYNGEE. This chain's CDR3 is CASSPRHLNTEAFF. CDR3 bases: TGTGCCAGCAGCCCTCGACACCTGAACACTGAAGCTTTCTTT.

DNA for the CDR3: TGCGCCAGCAGCTTGTTACAGAGCGAGCAGTACTTC. This sequence encodes CASSLLQSEQYF. V usage is TRBV5-1 and J usage is TRBJ2-7; D unclear. In germline, CDR1 is SGHRS, CDR2 YFSETQ. The CDR3 totals 12 residues. Trimming cost V 1 base and J 6 bases, with 8 bases left between them. Variable domain in full (rest from reference TRBV5-1 and TRBJ2-7): KAGVTQTPRYLIKTRGQQVTLSCSPISGHRSVSWYQQTPGQGLQFLFEYFSETQRNKGNFPGRFSGRQFSNSRSEMNVSTLELGDSALYLCASSLLQSEQYFGPGTRLTVT.

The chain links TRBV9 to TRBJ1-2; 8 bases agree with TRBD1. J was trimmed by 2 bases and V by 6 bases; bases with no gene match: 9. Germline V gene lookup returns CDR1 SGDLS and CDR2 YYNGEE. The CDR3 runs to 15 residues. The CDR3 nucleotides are TGTGCCAGCAAATCCCTCGGACAGGGAAACTATGGCTACACCTTC. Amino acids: CASKSLGQGNYGYTF.

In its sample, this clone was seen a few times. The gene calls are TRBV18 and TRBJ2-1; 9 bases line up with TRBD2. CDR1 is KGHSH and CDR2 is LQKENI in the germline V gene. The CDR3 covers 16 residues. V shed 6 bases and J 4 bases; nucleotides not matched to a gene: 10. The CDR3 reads CASSPLAGALYNEQFF. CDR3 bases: TGTGCCAGCTCCCCCTTAGCGGGGGCCCTTTACAATGAGCAGTTCTTC.

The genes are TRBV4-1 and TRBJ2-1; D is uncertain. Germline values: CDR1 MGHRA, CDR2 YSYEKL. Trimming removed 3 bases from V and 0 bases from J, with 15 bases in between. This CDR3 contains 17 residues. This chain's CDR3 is CASSHFPDSSSYNEQFF. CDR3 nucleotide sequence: TGCGCCAGCAGCCACTTTCCCGACTCGAGCTCCTACAATGAGCAGTTCTTC.

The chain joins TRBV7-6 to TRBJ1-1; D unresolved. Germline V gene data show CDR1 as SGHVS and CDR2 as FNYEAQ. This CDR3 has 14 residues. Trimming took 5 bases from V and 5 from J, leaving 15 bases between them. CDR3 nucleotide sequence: TGTGCCAGCAGCCCAGGACCCACGGATACTGAAGCTTTCTTT. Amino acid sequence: CASSPGPTDTEAFF.

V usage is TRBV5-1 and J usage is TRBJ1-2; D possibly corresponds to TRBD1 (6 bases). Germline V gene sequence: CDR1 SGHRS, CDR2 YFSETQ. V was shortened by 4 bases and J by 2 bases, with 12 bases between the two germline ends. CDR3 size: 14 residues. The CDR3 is CASSPTTGNYGYTF. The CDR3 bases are TGCGCCAGCAGCCCAACCACAGGGAACTATGGCTACACCTTC.